One sample yielded the 29 T cell receptor beta chains listed below, sequenced in a study of radiation and T cells in renal cell carcinoma (dated by TCRdb to between 2020 and 2021). What the time point label conveys for this sample: blood 4 weeks post-SBRT, at nephrectomy. The treatment or condition label here, explained by the study, means: 15 Gy SBRT to primary tumor, nephrectomy 4 weeks later. Receptor libraries were prepared by the immunoSEQ multiplex PCR assay. Imported from immuneACCESS, the table was reduced by TCRdb to in-frame sequences with V and J called. These copies leave out some clones; in studies compared against another copy, an unresolved V gene accounts for under half, and the cause of the remainder is not known. This sample is represented by around 170,000 clones; about 88% of them were singletons. Of the sample, approximately 10% is held by the ten largest clones. The material was blood, obtained from a patient whose treatment included radiotherapy and nephrectomy. The receptors stem from a woman aged 50 to 65 with renal cell carcinoma.

The chain links TRBV5-5 to TRBJ2-7; D may be TRBD2 (6 bases). Germline assignment: CDR1 SGHKS and CDR2 YYEKEE (reference sequence). V shed 4 bases and J shed 0 bases, with 11 bases lying between them. The CDR3 has 14 amino acids. The CDR3 DNA is TGTGCCAGCAGCCGGAGGGTTAGCTCCTACGAGCAGTACTTC. Encoded protein: CASSRRVSSYEQYF.

As regards this clone: An end of the junction does not agree with germline; a read error may underlie this. The V gene is TRBV4-1, the J gene TRBJ1-2; possibly TRBD1 for D (5 bases). Germline V lookup: CDR1 MGHRA, CDR2 YSYEKL. The CDR3 consists of 12 residues. The CDR3 spells CASSQEGREKGF. The DNA for the CDR3 is TGCGCCAGCAGCCAAGAAGGCAGGGAAAAGGGCTTC.

V usage is TRBV19 and J usage is TRBJ1-2, with D hard to call. V was pared by 5 bases and J by 3 bases, with 16 bases between. Germline CDR1 LNHDA, CDR2 SQIVND (reference sequence). The CDR3 has 15 amino acids. The CDR3 spells CASSSGGRRDYGYTF. CDR3 nucleotide sequence: TGTGCCAGTAGTTCAGGAGGCCGACGAGACTATGGCTACACCTTC.

This rearrangement joins TRBV13 to TRBJ1-5; no firm D call. Trimming left V 2 bases short and J 6 bases short, with 14 bases between. Germline-derived CDR1 and CDR2 are PRHDT and FYEKMQ (reference sequence). The CDR3 loop spans 15 amino acids. CDR3 DNA: TGTGCCAGCAGCTTAAGAGGAAGCCGGGGTCAGCCCCAGCATTTT. Translated: CASSLRGSRGQPQHF.

The genes are TRBV5-6 and TRBJ1-3; D remains unclear. V was clipped by 1 base and J by 0 bases, with 8 bases between them. Germline V lookup: CDR1 SGHDT, CDR2 YYEEEE. This CDR3 comprises 15 residues. The CDR3 is CASSLLETSGNTIYF. The CDR3 DNA reads TGTGCCAGCAGCTTGTTGGAGACCTCTGGAAACACCATATATTTT.

This clone appeared once. The genes are TRBV7-9 and TRBJ2-5; no firm D call. The CDR3 sequence is 13 residues long. V lost 2 bases, J lost 4 bases, and 8 bases lay in between. Germline-derived CDR1 and CDR2 are SEHNR and FQNEAQ (reference sequence). This CDR3 is CASSLTGPETQYF. The CDR3 DNA is TGTGCCAGCAGCTTAACGGGCCCAGAGACCCAGTACTTC.

The CDR3 sequence is CASLHQGQPLNQPQHF. CDR3 sequence (DNA): TGTGCCAGTCTCCATCAAGGACAGCCGCTCAATCAGCCCCAGCATTTT. The J gene is TRBJ1-5, the V gene TRBV19; weak D call: TRBD1 (6 bases). V dropped 8 bases and J dropped 3 bases, with 20 bases sitting between them. CDR1 and CDR2 from the germline V gene are LNHDA and SQIVND (reference sequence). The CDR3 runs 16 residues.

The chain couples TRBV4-2 to TRBJ1-1; 8 nucleotides agree with TRBD1. Germline values: CDR1 LGHNA, CDR2 YNFKEQ. CDR3 size: 15 residues. Trimming took 5 bases from V and 3 from J; bases not matched to a gene: 8. The CDR3 sequence: CASSYKDRVDTEAFF. CDR3 coding DNA: TGTGCCAGCAGCTATAAGGACAGGGTGGACACTGAAGCTTTCTTT.

Concerning this clone: One end of the junction fails to match germline, which may point to a read error. The rearrangement links TRBV7-7 to TRBJ1-3; no definite D call. The CDR3 consists of 15 residues. The germline V gene has CDR1 SSHAT and CDR2 FNYEAQ (reference sequence). The CDR3 coding sequence is TGTGCTAGCAGCCCATCGGCAGGCCCCGGAAACACCATATATTTT. It translates to CASSPSAGPGNTIYF.

The chain combines TRBV19 with TRBJ1-1; tentatively, D is TRBD1 (5 bases). Germline loops: CDR1 LNHDA, CDR2 SQIVND (reference sequence). CDR3 length: 14 residues. Trimming left V 7 bases short and J 1 base short, with 13 bases between. CDR3 sequence (DNA): TGTGCCAGTACCGTTAGGGGCTCGAACACTGAAGCTTTCTTT. This gives the protein CASTVRGSNTEAFF.

The chain joins TRBV30 to TRBJ1-2; 8 nucleotides agree with TRBD1. Per the germline V gene, CDR1 is GTSNPN and CDR2 is SVGIG (reference sequence). V lost 1 base to trimming and J lost 5 bases; unmatched junction nucleotides: 0. This CDR3 region has 12 residues. CDR3 sequence reads: CAWSGQGYGYTF. CDR3 DNA sequence: TGTGCCTGGAGTGGACAGGGGTATGGCTACACCTTC.

This clone was counted a few times. The chain employs TRBV5-6 and TRBJ1-2; 8 nucleotides line up with TRBD1. The CDR3 spans 16 residues. Per the germline V gene, CDR1 is SGHDT and CDR2 is YYEEEE. The V gene end was trimmed by 4 bases and the J gene end by 3 bases; junction bases not matched to a gene: 11. The CDR3 region is CASSTYRTGRDYGYTF. The DNA for the CDR3 is TGTGCCAGCAGCACCTATCGGACAGGGAGGGACTATGGCTACACCTTC.

V and J are TRBV11-2 and TRBJ1-1; D is perhaps TRBD1 (5 bases). V was trimmed by 6 bases and J by 2 bases, leaving 13 bases between them. CDR1 is SGHAT and CDR2 is FQNNGV in the germline V gene. The CDR3 is 14 amino acids. The CDR3: CASRNTRGNTEAFF. For the CDR3, the DNA is TGTGCCAGCAGAAATACCCGGGGCAACACTGAAGCTTTCTTT. Full variable domain (rest looked up from reference TRBV11-2 and TRBJ1-1): EAGVAQSPRYKIIEKRQSVAFWCNPISGHATLYWYQQILGQGPKLLIQFQNNGVVDDSQLPKDRFSAERLKGVDSTLKIQPAKLEDSAVYLCASRNTRGNTEAFFGQGTRLTVV.

V usage is TRBV6-1 and J usage is TRBJ1-1; D may be TRBD1 (6 bases). Germline CDR1 MNHNS, CDR2 SASEGT. The CDR3 totals 13 residues. Deletions cut 3 bases from V and 6 bases from J, with 11 bases between. The CDR3 DNA sequence: TGTGCCAGCAGTGAGCAGGGGCTGGCTGAAGCTTTCTTT. Amino acid sequence: CASSEQGLAEAFF.

The rearrangement links TRBV19 to TRBJ1-6; maybe TRBD1 (6 bases). Deletions cut 9 bases from V and 7 bases from J, with 13 bases between. Germline V gene data show CDR1 as LNHDA and CDR2 as SQIVND (reference sequence). The CDR3 is 13 amino acids. CDR3 in amino acids: CASSGQGNSPLHF. The CDR3 coding sequence is TGTGCCAGCTCCGGGCAGGGGAATTCACCCCTCCACTTT.

V and J are TRBV10-3 and TRBJ1-1; D is undetermined. Trimming removed 0 bases at V and 1 base at J, with 6 bases between. Germline CDR1 reads ENHRY; CDR2 reads SYGVKD. The CDR3 has 14 residues. CDR3 sequence (DNA): TGTGCCATCAGTGAGTCAAATAGGAACACTGAAGCTTTCTTT. Translation gives CAISESNRNTEAFF.

The V and J genes are TRBV6-1 and TRBJ1-2; unclear D gene. The CDR3 has 15 residues. Per germline, CDR1 MNHNS and CDR2 SASEGT. Deletions cut 1 base from V and 0 bases from J, with 9 bases between. The CDR3 DNA follows: TGTGCCAGCAGTGAAGGGGGTCGGGCTAACTATGGCTACACCTTC. Its translation is CASSEGGRANYGYTF.

The V and J genes are TRBV4-2 and TRBJ1-2; D is perhaps TRBD1 (6 bases). Between the trimmed V and J ends, which lost 5 bases and 0 bases, there was a span of 16 bases. This CDR3 is 16 amino acids long. Per germline, CDR1 LGHNA and CDR2 YNFKEQ. The CDR3 DNA follows: TGTGCCAGCAGCGAACGAGGGACACAAACTAACTATGGCTACACCTTC. It yields the protein CASSERGTQTNYGYTF.

The V and J genes are TRBV2 and TRBJ2-1; TRBD2 matches at 9 bases. Losses at the gene ends were 7 bases for V and 6 bases for J; bases not matched to a gene: 10. In germline, CDR1 is SNHLY, CDR2 FYNNEI. The CDR3 runs 15 residues. The CDR3 spells CASTRAGGLGNEQFF. Written as DNA, the CDR3 is TGTGCCAGCACCCGAGCGGGGGGACTAGGCAATGAGCAGTTCTTC.

This sequence joins TRBV19 and TRBJ1-1; the D gene is possibly TRBD1 (6 bases). The germline V gene has CDR1 LNHDA and CDR2 SQIVND (reference sequence). Trimming removed 4 bases at V and 0 bases at J, with 9 bases between. The CDR3 spans 14 residues. CDR3 in DNA: TGTGCCAGTAGTACTCGGGACATGAACACTGAAGCTTTCTTT. Translating gives CASSTRDMNTEAFF.

V gene TRBV6-5 combines with J gene TRBJ1-1, with D tentatively TRBD1 (6 bases). Looked up from germline, CDR1 is MNHEY and CDR2 is SVGAGI. Trimming took 7 bases from V and 5 from J, leaving 20 bases between them. CDR3 length: 15 residues. The CDR3 region is CASNTMGRGGTEAFF. The CDR3 nucleotides read TGTGCCAGCAACACAATGGGCCGAGGGGGTACTGAAGCTTTCTTT.

The chain recombines TRBV5-6 with TRBJ2-5; D is uncertain. Germline CDR1 is SGHDT and CDR2 is YYEEEE. Trimming cost V 3 bases and J 8 bases, with 17 bases left between them. This CDR3 has 14 amino acids. DNA of the CDR3: TGTGCCAGCAGCTCGCCAGGAGAAGTTATTACCCAGTACTTC. Protein product: CASSSPGEVITQYF.

This sequence joins TRBV4-1 and TRBJ2-2; D tentatively reads TRBD1 or TRBD2 (5 bases each). Trimming shortened V by 3 bases and J by 3 bases, and 8 bases separated the two germline ends. Per the germline V gene, CDR1 is MGHRA and CDR2 is YSYEKL. CDR3 length: 14 residues. The CDR3 loop is CASSHGTDTGELFF. Here the CDR3 DNA reads TGCGCCAGCAGCCATGGGACCGACACCGGGGAGCTGTTTTTT.

This rearrangement joins TRBV18 to TRBJ2-5, with D perhaps matching TRBD1 or TRBD2 (5 bases each). Germline V lookup: CDR1 KGHSH, CDR2 LQKENI. V was cut by 6 bases and J by 5 bases, with 13 bases left in between. The CDR3 runs 13 residues. The CDR3 loop is CASSPTGRETQYF. CDR3 nucleotide sequence: TGTGCCAGCTCCCCTACGGGACGGGAGACCCAGTACTTC.

V gene TRBV19 combines with J gene TRBJ1-2; D is unresolved. The CDR3 covers 16 residues. Germline CDR1 LNHDA, CDR2 SQIVND (reference sequence). Trimming left V 4 bases short and J 1 base short, with 16 bases between. The CDR3 DNA follows: TGTGCCAGTAGTACGACCACAGCGGTCTTTAACTATGGCTACACCTTC. It is translated as CASSTTTAVFNYGYTF.

The rearrangement uses TRBV5-3 and TRBJ2-7, with a tentative D call TRBD1 (6 bases). TRBV5-3 is an ORF; its function is uncertain. This CDR3 has 14 amino acids. V lost 4 bases, J lost 0 bases, and 11 bases lay in between. The chain's CDR3 is CARSPRTASYEQYF. The CDR3 nucleotides read TGTGCCAGAAGCCCAAGGACAGCCTCCTACGAGCAGTACTTC.

The rearrangement uses TRBV13 and TRBJ2-7; weak D call: TRBD2 (5 bases). Germline V gene data show CDR1 as PRHDT and CDR2 as FYEKMQ (reference sequence). Trimming pared 5 bases from V and 6 bases from J, leaving 17 bases between. This CDR3 spans 14 amino acids. CDR3 amino acids: CASSPSGVRLEQYF. CDR3 bases: TGTGCCAGCAGCCCGTCCGGGGTTAGGCTCGAGCAGTACTTC.

The chain is built from TRBV18 and TRBJ1-1, with a tentative D call TRBD1 (5 bases). Germline assignment: CDR1 KGHSH and CDR2 LQKENI. V was cut by 0 bases and J by 5 bases, with 22 bases left in between. CDR3 length equals 18 residues. CDR3 protein: CASSPPRKLGETSTEAFF. CDR3 DNA: TGTGCCAGCTCACCACCGCGCAAGTTGGGGGAGACGTCGACTGAAGCTTTCTTT.

The chain carries TRBV4-1 and TRBJ2-3; D might be TRBD1 or TRBD2, each matching 5 bases. The V end lost 0 bases, the J end lost 0 bases, and 16 bases lay between the germline ends. Looked up from germline, CDR1 is MGHRA and CDR2 is YSYEKL. The CDR3 has 18 residues. The CDR3 region is CASSQDPGGGPSTDTQYF. The CDR3 coding sequence is TGCGCCAGCAGCCAAGACCCCGGTGGGGGACCGAGCACAGATACGCAGTATTTT.